The rows below give T cell receptor beta chains drawn from one sample of a study of shared clonotypes between healthy human individuals. Profiled with immunoSEQ multiplex PCR; TCRdb holds only in-frame clones, not every one. The table includes under 1 million clones, 95% to 97% detected once. Sequencing used naive CD8+ T cells sorted from blood. These receptors were collected from a man aged 25-40 years in good health. Both conserved end residues are part of each CDR3. The order of the fields is CDR3 DNA, CDR3 protein, V gene, clone size, CDR3 length, D gene, J gene. A D gene is named only where the DNA matches it firmly. Clone size is stated in some rows and not others, as once, few, many or a class when expanded.

DNA: TGCGCCAGCAGCTCCCCATCTGCCAGGGCTTTTCGATTAGAAGAGACCCAGTACTTC
CDR3: CASSSPSARAFRLEETQYF
V: TRBV5-1
size: -
length: 19
D: -
J: TRBJ2-5

DNA: TGCGCCAGCAGCCAAGGACCGCGGACCTCCTACGAGCAGTACTTC
CDR3: CASSQGPRTSYEQYF
V: TRBV5-1
size: -
length: 15
D: -
J: TRBJ2-7

DNA: TGTGCCAGCAGCCCGCCTAACCAGGATACGCAGTATTTT
CDR3: CASSPPNQDTQYF
V: TRBV7-9
size: -
length: 13
D: -
J: TRBJ2-3

DNA: TGCAGCGTTGAAGATCGGGGGAGAGCGGGGACCCAGTACTTC
CDR3: CSVEDRGRAGTQYF
V: TRBV29-1
size: -
length: 14
D: -
J: TRBJ2-5

DNA: TGTGCCACCAGCCTGAGTACAGGGATGGCCTACGAGCAGTACTTC
CDR3: CATSLSTGMAYEQYF
V: TRBV15
size: once
length: 15
D: -
J: TRBJ2-7

DNA: TGTGCCACCAGCAGAGATCAAAGGGGGAACACTGAAGCTTTCTTT
CDR3: CATSRDQRGNTEAFF
V: TRBV15
size: -
length: 15
D: -
J: TRBJ1-1

DNA: TGTGCCAGCAGTCTACCGGGACAGAAAGGCTCTGGGGCCAACGTCCTGACTTTC
CDR3: CASSLPGQKGSGANVLTF
V: TRBV2
size: once
length: 18
D: TRBD1
J: TRBJ2-6

DNA: TGTGCCAGCAGTATGGGACTAGCGGGTACCTACAATGAGCAGTTCTTC
CDR3: CASSMGLAGTYNEQFF
V: TRBV27
size: once
length: 16
D: TRBD2
J: TRBJ2-1

DNA: TGTGCCAGCAGCCCACGACAGGGGAGATACGAGCAGTACTTC
CDR3: CASSPRQGRYEQYF
V: TRBV28
size: -
length: 14
D: TRBD1
J: TRBJ2-7

DNA: TGCGCCAGCGCATGGCCGCGGGAGGGCCCTAGCACAGATACGCAGTATTTT
CDR3: CASAWPREGPSTDTQYF
V: TRBV5-1
size: once
length: 17
D: TRBD2
J: TRBJ2-3